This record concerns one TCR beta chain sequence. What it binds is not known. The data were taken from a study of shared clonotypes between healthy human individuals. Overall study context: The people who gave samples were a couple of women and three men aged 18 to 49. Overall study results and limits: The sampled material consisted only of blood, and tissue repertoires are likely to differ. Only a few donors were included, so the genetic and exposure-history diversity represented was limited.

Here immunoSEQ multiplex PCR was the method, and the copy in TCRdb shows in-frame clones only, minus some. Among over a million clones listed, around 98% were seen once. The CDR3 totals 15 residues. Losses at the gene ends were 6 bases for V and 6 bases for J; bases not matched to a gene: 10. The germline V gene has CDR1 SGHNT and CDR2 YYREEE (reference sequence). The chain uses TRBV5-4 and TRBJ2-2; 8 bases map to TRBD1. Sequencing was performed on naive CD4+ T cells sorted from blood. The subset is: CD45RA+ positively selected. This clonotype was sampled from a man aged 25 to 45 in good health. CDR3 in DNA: TGTGCCAGCACTACTAGGACAGGGAGCGCCGGGGAGCTGTTTTTT. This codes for CASTTRTGSAGELFF. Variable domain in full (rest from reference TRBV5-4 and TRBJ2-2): ETGVTQSPTHLIKTRGQQVTLRCSSQSGHNTVSWYQQALGQGPQFIFQYYREEENGRGNFPPRFSGLQFPNYSSELNVNALELDDSALYLCASTTRTGSAGELFFGEGSRLTVL.